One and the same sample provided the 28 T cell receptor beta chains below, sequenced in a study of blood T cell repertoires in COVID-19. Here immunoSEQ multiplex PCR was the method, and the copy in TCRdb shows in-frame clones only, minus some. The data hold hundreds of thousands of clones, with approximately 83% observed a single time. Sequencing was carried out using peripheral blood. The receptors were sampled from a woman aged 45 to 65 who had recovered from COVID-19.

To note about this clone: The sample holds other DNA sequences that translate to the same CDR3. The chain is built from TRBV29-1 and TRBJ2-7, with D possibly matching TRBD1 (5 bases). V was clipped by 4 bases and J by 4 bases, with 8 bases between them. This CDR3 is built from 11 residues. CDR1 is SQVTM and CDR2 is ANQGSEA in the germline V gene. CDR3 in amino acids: CSVGGAYEQYF. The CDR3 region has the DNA TGCAGCGTTGGTGGGGCGTACGAGCAGTACTTC.

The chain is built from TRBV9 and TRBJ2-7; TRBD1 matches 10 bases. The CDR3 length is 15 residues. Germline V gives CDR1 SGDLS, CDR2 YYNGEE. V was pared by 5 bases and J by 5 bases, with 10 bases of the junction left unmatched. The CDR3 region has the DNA TGTGCCAGCAGTTCACCGGGACAGGGGTTCCACGAGCAGTACTTC. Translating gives CASSSPGQGFHEQYF.

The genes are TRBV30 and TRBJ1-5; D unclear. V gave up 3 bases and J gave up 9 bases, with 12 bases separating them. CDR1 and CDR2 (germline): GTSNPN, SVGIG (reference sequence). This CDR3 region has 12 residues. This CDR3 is CAWSDSAGPQHF. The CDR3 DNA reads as TGTGCCTGGAGCGACTCCGCTGGGCCCCAGCATTTT. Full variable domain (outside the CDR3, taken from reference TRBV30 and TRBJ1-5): SQTIHQWPATLVQPVGSPLSLECTVEGTSNPNLYWYRQAAGRGLQLLFYSVGIGQISSEVPQNLSASRPQDRQFILSSKKLLLSDSGFYLCAWSDSAGPQHFGDGTRLSIL.

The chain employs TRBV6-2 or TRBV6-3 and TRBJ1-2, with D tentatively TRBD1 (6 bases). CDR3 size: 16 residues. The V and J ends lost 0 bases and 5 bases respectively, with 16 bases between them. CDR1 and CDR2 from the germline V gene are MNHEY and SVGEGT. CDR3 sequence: CASSYSYGGPGYGYTF. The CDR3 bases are TGTGCCAGCAGTTACTCCTATGGGGGCCCTGGGTATGGCTACACCTTC.

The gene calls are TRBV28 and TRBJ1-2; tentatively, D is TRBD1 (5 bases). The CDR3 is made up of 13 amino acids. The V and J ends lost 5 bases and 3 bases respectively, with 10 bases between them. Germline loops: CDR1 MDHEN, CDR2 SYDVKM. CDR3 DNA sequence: TGTGCCAGCAGTGATGACAGCTACTATGGCTACACCTTC. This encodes CASSDDSYYGYTF.

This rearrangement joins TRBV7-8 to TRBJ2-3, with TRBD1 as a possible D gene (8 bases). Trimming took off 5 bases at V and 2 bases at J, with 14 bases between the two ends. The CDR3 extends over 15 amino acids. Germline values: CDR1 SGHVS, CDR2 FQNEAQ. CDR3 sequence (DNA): TGTGCCAGCAGCCACAGGGGGGGCCCCACAGATACGCAGTATTTT. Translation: CASSHRGGPTDTQYF.

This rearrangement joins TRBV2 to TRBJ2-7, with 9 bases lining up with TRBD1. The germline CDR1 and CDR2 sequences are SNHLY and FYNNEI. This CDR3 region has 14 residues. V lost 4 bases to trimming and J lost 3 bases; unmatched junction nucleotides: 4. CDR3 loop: CASSARTGDYEQYF. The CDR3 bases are TGTGCCAGCAGTGCCCGGACAGGGGACTACGAGCAGTACTTC.

In DNA, the CDR3 is TGTGCCTGGAGTTTCACGCGGGGTGAGCAGTTCTTC. Amino acid sequence: CAWSFTRGEQFF. The genes are TRBV30 and TRBJ2-1, with D possibly TRBD2 on 6 matching bases. V was pared by 2 bases and J by 9 bases, with 11 bases between. CDR3 length: 12 residues. Germline CDR1 reads GTSNPN; CDR2 reads SVGIG (reference sequence). The whole variable domain, filled in from reference TRBV30 and TRBJ2-1, reads SQTIHQWPATLVQPVGSPLSLECTVEGTSNPNLYWYRQAAGRGLQLLFYSVGIGQISSEVPQNLSASRPQDRQFILSSKKLLLSDSGFYLCAWSFTRGEQFFGPGTRLTVL.

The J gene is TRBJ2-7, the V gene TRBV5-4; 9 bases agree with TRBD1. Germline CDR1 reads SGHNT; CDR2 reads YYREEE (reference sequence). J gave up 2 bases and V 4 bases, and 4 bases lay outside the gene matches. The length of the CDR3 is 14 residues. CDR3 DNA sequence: TGTGCCAGCAGCACACGGACAGGGGCCTACGAGCAGTACTTC. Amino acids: CASSTRTGAYEQYF. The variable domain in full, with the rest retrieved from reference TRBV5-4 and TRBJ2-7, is ETGVTQSPTHLIKTRGQQVTLRCSSQSGHNTVSWYQQALGQGPQFIFQYYREEENGRGNFPPRFSGLQFPNYSSELNVNALELDDSALYLCASSTRTGAYEQYFGPGTRLTVT.

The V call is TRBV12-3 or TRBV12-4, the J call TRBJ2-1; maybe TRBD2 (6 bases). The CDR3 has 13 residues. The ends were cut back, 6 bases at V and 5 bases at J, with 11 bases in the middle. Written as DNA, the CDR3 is TGTGCCAGCAGATCGACTAGTAACAATGAGCAGTTCTTC. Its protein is CASRSTSNNEQFF.

In DNA form, the CDR3 reads TGCAGTGCTCCGAGCACAGATACGCAGTATTTT. It specifies CSAPSTDTQYF. The V and J genes are TRBV20-1 and TRBJ2-3; D is unclear. V lost 5 bases and J lost 0, with 3 bases in between. CDR1 DFQATT and CDR2 SNEGSKA come from the germline V gene (reference sequence). CDR3 length equals 11 residues.

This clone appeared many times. This CDR3 reads CASSTQTGVPSPLHF. For the CDR3, the DNA is TGTGCCAGTAGTACGCAGACAGGAGTACCTTCACCCCTCCACTTT. This chain links TRBV19 with TRBJ1-6; possibly TRBD1 for D (6 bases). There are 15 residues in the CDR3. The ends were cut back, 4 bases at V and 9 bases at J, with 16 bases in the middle. Per the germline V gene, CDR1 is LNHDA and CDR2 is SQIVND (reference sequence).

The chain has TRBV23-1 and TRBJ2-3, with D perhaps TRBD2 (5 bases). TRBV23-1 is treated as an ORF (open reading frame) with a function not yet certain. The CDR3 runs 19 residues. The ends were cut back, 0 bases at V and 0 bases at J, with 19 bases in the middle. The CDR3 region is CASSQSSLVIHRSTDTQYF. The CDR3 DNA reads TGCGCCAGCAGTCAATCCTCACTAGTTATCCACCGGAGCACAGATACGCAGTATTTT.

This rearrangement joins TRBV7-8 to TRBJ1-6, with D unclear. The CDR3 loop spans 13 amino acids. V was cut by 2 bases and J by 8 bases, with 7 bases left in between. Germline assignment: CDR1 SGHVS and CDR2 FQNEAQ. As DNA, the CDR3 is TGTGCCAGCAGCTTATACCAGGATTCACCCCTCCACTTT. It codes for CASSLYQDSPLHF.

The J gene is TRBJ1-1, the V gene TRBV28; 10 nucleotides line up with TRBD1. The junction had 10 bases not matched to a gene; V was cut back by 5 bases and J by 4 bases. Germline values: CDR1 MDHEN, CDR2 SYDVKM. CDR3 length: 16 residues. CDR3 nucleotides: TGTGCCAGCAGTACACTCGGGACAGGGGAGGGCACTGAAGCTTTCTTT. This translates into CASSTLGTGEGTEAFF. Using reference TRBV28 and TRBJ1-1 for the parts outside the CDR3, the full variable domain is DVKVTQSSRYLVKRTGEKVFLECVQDMDHENMFWYRQDPGLGLRLIYFSYDVKMKEKGDIPEGYSVSREKKERFSLILESASTNQTSMYLCASSTLGTGEGTEAFFGQGTRLTVV.

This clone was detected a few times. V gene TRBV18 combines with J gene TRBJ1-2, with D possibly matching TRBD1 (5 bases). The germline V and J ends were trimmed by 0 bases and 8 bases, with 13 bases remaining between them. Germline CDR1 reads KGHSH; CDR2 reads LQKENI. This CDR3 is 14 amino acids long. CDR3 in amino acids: CASSPPGASRGYTF. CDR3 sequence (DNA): TGTGCCAGCTCACCACCTGGGGCCTCGAGGGGCTACACCTTC.

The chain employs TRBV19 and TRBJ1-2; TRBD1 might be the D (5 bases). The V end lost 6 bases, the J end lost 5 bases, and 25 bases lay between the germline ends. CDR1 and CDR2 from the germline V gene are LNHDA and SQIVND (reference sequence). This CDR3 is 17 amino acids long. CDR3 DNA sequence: TGTGCCAGTAGCCCCTTAGATATACAGGACGGCCGATATGGCTACACCTTC. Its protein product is CASSPLDIQDGRYGYTF.

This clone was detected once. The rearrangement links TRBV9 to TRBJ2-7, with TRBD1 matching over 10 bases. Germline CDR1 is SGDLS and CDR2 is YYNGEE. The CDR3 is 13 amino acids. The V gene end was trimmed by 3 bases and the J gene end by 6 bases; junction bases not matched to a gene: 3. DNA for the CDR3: TGTGCCAGCAGCGGGACAGGGGGTACCGAGCAGTACTTC. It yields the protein CASSGTGGTEQYF.

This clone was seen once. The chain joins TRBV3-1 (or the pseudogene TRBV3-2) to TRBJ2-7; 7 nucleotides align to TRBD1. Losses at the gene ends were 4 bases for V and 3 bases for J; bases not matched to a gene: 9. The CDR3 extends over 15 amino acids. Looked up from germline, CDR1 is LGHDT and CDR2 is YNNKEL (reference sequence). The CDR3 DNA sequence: TGTGCCAGCAGCCCTCCGGGACAGACGATCTACGAGCAGTACTTC. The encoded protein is CASSPPGQTIYEQYF.

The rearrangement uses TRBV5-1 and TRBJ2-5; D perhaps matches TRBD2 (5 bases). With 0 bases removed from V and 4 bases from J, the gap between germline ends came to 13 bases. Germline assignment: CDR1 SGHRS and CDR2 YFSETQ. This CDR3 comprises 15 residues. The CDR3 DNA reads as TGCGCCAGCAGCTTGGGACTAAGGGAAGGAGAGACCCAGTACTTC. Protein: CASSLGLREGETQYF.

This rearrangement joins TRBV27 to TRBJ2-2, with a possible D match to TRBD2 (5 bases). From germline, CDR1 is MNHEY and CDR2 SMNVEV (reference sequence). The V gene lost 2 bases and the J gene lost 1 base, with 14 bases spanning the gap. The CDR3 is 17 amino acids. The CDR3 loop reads CASSLRPSYKNTGELFF. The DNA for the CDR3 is TGTGCCAGCAGTTTAAGACCTAGCTATAAGAACACCGGGGAGCTGTTTTTT.

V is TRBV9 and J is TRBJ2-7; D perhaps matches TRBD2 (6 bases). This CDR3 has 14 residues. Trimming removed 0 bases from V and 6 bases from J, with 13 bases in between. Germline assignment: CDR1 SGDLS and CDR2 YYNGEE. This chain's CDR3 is CASSVASLGGEQYF. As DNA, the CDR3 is TGTGCCAGCAGCGTAGCTTCATTGGGGGGCGAGCAGTACTTC. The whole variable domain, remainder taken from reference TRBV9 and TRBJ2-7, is DSGVTQTPKHLITATGQRVTLRCSPRSGDLSVYWYQQSLDQGLQFLIQYYNGEERAKGNILERFSAQQFPDLHSELNLSSLELGDSALYFCASSVASLGGEQYFGPGTRLTVT.

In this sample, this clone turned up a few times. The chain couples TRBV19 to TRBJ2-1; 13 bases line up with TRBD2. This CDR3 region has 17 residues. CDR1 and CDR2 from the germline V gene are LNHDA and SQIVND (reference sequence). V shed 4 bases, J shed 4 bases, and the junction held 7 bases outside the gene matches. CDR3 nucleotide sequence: TGTGCCAGTAGTACCAGGACTAGCGGGAGTGTTTACAATGAGCAGTTCTTC. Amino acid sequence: CASSTRTSGSVYNEQFF. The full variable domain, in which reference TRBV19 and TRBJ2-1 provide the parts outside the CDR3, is DGGITQSPKYLFRKEGQNVTLSCEQNLNHDAMYWYRQDPGQGLRLIYYSQIVNDFQKGDIAEGYSVSREKKESFPLTVTSAQKNPTAFYLCASSTRTSGSVYNEQFFGPGTRLTVL.

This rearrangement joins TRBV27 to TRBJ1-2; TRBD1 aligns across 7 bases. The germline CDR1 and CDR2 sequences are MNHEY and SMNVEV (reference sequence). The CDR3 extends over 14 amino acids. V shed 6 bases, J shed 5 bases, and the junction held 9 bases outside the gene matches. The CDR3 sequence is CASSPRQGLYGYTF. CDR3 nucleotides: TGTGCCAGCAGCCCAAGACAGGGCCTATATGGCTACACCTTC.

The CDR3 sequence: CASSFADRVPYEQYF. In DNA form, the CDR3 reads TGTGCCAGCAGTTTTGCGGACAGGGTGCCCTACGAGCAGTACTTC. V and J are TRBV27 and TRBJ2-7, with 8 bases lining up with TRBD1. This CDR3 comprises 15 residues. From germline, CDR1 is MNHEY and CDR2 SMNVEV (reference sequence). J was trimmed by 2 bases and V by 3 bases; bases with no gene match: 6.

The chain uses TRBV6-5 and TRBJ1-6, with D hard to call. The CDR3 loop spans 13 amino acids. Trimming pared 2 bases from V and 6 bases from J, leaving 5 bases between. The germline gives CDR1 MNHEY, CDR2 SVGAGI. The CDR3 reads CASSYGSNSPLHF. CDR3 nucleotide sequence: TGTGCCAGCAGTTACGGGAGTAATTCACCCCTCCACTTT.

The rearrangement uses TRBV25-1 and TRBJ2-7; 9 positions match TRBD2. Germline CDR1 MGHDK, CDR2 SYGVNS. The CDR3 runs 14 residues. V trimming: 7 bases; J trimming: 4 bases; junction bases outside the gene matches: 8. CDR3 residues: CASIGAGGNYEQYF. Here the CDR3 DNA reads TGTGCCAGCATAGGAGCGGGAGGAAATTACGAGCAGTACTTC.

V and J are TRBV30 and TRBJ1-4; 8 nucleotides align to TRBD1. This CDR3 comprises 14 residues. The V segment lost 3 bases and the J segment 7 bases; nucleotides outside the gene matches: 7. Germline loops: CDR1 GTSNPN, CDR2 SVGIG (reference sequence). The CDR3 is CAWRRTGIGEKLFF. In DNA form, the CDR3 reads TGTGCCTGGAGAAGGACAGGGATCGGTGAAAAACTGTTTTTT.